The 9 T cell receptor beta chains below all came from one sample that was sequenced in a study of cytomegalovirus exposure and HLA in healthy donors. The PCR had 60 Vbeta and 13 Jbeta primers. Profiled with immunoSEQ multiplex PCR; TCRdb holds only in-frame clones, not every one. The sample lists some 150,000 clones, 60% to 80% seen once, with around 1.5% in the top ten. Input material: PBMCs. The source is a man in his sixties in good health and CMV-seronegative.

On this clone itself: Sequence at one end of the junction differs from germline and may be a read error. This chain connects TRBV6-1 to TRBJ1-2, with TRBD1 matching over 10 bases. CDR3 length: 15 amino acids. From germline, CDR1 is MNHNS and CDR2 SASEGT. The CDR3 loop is CASREGDRGSSGYTF. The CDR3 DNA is TGTGCCAGCAGAGAAGGGGACAGGGGTTCGAGTGGCTACACCTTC.

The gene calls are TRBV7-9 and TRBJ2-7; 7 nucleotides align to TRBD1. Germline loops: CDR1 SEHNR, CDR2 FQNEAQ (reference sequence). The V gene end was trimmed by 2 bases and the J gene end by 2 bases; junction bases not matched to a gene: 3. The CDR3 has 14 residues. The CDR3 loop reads CASSLYQGAYEQYF. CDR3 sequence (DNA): TGTGCCAGCAGCTTATATCAGGGGGCCTACGAGCAGTACTTC.

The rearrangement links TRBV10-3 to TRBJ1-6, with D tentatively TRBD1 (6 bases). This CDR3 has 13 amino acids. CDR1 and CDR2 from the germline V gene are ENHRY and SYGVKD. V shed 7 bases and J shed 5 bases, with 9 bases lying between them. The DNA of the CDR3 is TGTGCCATCACAGGGGTCAATAATTCACCCCTCCACTTT. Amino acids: CAITGVNNSPLHF.

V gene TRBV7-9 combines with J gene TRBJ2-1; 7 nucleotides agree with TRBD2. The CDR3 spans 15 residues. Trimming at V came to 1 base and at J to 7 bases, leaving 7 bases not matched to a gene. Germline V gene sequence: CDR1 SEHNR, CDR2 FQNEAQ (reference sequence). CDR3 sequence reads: CASSLVSGGGNEQFF. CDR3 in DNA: TGTGCCAGCAGCTTAGTTTCGGGGGGAGGGAATGAGCAGTTCTTC.

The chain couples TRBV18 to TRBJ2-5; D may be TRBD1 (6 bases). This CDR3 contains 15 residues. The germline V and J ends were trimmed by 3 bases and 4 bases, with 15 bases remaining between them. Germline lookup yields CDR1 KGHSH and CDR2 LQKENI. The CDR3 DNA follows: TGTGCCAGCTCACCCCCGGGGACACCACGAGAGACCCAGTACTTC. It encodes CASSPPGTPRETQYF.

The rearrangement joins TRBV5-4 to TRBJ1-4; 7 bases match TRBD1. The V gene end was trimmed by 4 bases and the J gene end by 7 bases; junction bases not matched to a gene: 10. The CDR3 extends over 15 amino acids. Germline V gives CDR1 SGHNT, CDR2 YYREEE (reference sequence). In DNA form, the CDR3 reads TGTGCCAGCAGCGTTGCCACAGGGGCGGGTGAAAAACTGTTTTTT. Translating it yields CASSVATGAGEKLFF.

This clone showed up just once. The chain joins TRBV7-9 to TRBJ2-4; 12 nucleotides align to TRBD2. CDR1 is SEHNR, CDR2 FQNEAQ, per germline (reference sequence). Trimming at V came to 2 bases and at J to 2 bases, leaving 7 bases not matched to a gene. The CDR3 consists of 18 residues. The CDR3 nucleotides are TGTGCCAGCAGCTTACCTAGCGGGAGGGCCGGGTCCAAAAACATTCAGTACTTC. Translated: CASSLPSGRAGSKNIQYF.

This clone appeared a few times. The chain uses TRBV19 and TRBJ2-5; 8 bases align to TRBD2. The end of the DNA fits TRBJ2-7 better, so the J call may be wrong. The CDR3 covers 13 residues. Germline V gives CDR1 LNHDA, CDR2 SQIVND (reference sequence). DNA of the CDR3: TGTGCCAGTAGTCCGGGAGGGGACTACGAGCAGTACTTC. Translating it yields CASSPGGDYEQYF.

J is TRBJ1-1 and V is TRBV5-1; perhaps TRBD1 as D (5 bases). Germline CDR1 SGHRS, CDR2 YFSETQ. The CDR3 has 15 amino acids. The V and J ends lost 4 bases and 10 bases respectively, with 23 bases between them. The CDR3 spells CASSDPGGGDQRAFF. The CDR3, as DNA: TGCGCCAGCAGCGACCCCGGGGGTGGGGACCAAAGAGCTTTCTTT.